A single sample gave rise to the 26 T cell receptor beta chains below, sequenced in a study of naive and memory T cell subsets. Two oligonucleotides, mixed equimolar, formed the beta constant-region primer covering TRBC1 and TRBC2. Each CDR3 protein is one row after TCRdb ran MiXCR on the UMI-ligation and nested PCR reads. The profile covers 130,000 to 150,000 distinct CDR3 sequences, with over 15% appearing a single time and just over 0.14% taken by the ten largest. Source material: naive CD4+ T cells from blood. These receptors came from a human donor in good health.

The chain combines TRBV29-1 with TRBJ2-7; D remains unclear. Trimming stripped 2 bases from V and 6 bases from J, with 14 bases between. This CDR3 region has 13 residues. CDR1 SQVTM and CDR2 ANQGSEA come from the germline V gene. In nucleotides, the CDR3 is TGCAGCGTTGAACTAAGGCAAGAGTCCGAGCAGTACTTC. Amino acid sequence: CSVELRQESEQYF.

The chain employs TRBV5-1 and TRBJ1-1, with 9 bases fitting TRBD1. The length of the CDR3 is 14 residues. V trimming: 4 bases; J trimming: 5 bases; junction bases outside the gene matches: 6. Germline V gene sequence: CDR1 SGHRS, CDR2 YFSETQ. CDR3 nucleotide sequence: TGCGCCAGCAGCCTGACAGGGGGTGAAACTGAAGCTTTCTTT. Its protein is CASSLTGGETEAFF.

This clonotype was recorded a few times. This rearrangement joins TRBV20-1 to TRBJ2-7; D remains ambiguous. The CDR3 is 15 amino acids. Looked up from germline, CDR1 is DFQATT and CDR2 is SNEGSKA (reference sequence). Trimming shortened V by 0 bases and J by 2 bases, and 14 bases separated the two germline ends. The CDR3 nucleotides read TGCAGTGCTAGAGATGTAAGACGGGCTACCTACGAGCAGTACTTC. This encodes CSARDVRRATYEQYF.

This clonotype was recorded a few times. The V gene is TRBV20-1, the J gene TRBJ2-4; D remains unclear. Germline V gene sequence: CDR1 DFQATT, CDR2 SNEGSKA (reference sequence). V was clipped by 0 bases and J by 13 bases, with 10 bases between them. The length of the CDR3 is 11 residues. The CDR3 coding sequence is TGCAGTGCTAGAGATCGAGTAGGACAGTACTTC. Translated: CSARDRVGQYF.

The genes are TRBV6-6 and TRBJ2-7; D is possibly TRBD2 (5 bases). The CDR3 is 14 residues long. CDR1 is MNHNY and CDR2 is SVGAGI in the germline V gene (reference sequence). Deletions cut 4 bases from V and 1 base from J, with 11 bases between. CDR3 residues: CASSFEGISYEQYF. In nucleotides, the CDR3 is TGTGCCAGCAGTTTTGAGGGAATTTCCTACGAGCAGTACTTC.

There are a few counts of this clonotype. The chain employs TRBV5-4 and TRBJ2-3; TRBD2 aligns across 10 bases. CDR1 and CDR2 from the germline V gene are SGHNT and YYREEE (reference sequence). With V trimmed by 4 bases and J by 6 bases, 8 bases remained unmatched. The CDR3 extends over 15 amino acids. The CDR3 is CASSLPGLASDTQYF. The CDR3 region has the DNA TGTGCCAGCAGCCTACCGGGACTAGCGTCGGATACGCAGTATTTT.

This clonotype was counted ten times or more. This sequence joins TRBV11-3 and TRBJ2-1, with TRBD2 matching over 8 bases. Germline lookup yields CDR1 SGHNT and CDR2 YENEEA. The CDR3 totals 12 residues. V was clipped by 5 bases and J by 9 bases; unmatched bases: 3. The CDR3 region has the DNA TGTGCCAGCAGCCAGACTAGCGCTGAGCAGTTCTTC. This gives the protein CASSQTSAEQFF.

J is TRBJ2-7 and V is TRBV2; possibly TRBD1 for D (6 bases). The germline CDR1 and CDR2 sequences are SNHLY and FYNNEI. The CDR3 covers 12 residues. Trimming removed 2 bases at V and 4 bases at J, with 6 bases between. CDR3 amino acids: CASSEQGYEQYF. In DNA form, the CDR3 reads TGTGCCAGCAGTGAACAGGGGTACGAGCAGTACTTC. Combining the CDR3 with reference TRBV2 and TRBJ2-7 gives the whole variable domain EPEVTQTPSHQVTQMGQEVILRCVPISNHLYFYWYRQILGQKVEFLVSFYNNEISEKSEIFDDQFSVERPDGSNFTLKIRSTKLEDSAMYFCASSEQGYEQYFGPGTRLTVT.

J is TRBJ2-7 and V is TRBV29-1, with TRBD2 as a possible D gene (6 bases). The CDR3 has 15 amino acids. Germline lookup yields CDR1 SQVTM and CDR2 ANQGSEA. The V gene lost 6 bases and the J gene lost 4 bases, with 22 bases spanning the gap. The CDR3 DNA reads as TGCAGCGTCACGGGACTCTCACCACACACTTACGAGCAGTACTTC. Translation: CSVTGLSPHTYEQYF.

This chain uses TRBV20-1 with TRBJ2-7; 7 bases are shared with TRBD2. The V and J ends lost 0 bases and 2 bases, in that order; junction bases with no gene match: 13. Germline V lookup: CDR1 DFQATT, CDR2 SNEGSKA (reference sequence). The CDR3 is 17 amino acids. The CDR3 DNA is TGCAGTGCTAGAGATCTGGGTCGTGGGGAGGGGCCCTACGAGCAGTACTTC. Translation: CSARDLGRGEGPYEQYF.

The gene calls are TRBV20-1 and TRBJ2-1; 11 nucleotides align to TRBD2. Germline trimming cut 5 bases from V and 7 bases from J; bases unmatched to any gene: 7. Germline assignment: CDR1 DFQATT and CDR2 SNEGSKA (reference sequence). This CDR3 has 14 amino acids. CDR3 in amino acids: CSALAGGPENEQFF. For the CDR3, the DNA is TGCAGTGCTTTAGCGGGAGGGCCTGAGAATGAGCAGTTCTTC.

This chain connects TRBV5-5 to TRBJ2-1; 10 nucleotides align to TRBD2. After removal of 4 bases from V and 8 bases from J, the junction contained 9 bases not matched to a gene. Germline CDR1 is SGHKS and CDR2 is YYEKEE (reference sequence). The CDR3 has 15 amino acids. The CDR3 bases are TGTGCCAGCAGCAGAAGCGGGAGGGCCCGGGATGAGCAGTTCTTC. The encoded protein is CASSRSGRARDEQFF.

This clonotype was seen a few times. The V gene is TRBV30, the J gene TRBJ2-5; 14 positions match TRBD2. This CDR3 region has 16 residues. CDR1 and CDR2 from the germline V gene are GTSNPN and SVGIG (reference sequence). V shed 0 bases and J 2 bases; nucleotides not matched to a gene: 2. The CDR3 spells CAWSVGTSGRQETQYF. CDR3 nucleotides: TGTGCCTGGAGTGTGGGGACTAGCGGGAGACAAGAGACCCAGTACTTC.

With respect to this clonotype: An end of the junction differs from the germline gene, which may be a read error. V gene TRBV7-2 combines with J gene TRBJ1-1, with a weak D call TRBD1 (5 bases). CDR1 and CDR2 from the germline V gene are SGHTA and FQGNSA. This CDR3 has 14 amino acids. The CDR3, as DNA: TGTGCCAGCGGCTTCCCGGCAGGGCACACTGAAGCTTTCTTT. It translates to CASGFPAGHTEAFF.

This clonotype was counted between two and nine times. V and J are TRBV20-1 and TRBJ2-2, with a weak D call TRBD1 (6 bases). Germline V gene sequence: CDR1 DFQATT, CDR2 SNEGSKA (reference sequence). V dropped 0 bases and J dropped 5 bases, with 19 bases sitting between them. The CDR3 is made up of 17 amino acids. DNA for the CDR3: TGCAGTGCTAGAGACTTCAGGGGTATTGAATCTACCGGGGAGCTGTTTTTT. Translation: CSARDFRGIESTGELFF.

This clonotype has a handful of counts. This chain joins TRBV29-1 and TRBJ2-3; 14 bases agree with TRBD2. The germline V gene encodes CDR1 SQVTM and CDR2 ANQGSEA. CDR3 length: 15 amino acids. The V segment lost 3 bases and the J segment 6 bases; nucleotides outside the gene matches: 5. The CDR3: CSVDGTSGSVDTQYF. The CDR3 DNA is TGCAGCGTTGATGGGACTAGCGGGAGTGTTGATACGCAGTATTTT.

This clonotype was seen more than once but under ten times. CDR3 in DNA: TGCGCCAGCAGCCAACCGGGACTAGCGGGGTCTCGCTCCTACGAGCAGTACTTC. Amino acids: CASSQPGLAGSRSYEQYF. V usage is TRBV4-1 and J usage is TRBJ2-7; TRBD2 agrees at 13 bases. Losses at the gene ends were 2 bases for V and 0 bases for J; bases not matched to a gene: 7. Germline V gives CDR1 MGHRA, CDR2 YSYEKL. The CDR3 has 18 residues.

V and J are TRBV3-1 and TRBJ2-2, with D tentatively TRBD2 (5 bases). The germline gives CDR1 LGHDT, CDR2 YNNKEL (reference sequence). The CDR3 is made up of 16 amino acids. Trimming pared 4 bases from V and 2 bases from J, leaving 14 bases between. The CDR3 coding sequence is TGTGCCAGCAGCCGTTCAGGACTTAGAAACACCGGGGAGCTGTTTTTT. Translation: CASSRSGLRNTGELFF.

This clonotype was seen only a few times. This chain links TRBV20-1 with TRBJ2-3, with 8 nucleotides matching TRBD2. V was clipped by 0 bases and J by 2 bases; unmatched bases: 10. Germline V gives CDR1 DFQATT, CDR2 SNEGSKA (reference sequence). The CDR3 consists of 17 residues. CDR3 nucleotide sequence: TGCAGTGCTAGAGACGTTACAGCGGGAGCAGACACAGATACGCAGTATTTT. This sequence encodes CSARDVTAGADTDTQYF.

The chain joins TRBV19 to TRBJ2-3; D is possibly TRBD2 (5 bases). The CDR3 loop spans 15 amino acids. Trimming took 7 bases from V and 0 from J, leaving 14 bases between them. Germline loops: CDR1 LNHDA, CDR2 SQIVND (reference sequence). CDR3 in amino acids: CASTIGERSTDTQYF. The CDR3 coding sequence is TGTGCCAGTACCATCGGGGAGAGGAGCACAGATACGCAGTATTTT.

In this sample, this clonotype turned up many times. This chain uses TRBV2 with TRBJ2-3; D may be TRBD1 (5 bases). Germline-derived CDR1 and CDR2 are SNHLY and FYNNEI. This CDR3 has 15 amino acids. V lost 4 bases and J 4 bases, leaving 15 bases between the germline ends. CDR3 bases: TGTGCCAGCAGTGTAAGGGGCAGCCGCCCAGATACGCAGTATTTT. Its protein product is CASSVRGSRPDTQYF.

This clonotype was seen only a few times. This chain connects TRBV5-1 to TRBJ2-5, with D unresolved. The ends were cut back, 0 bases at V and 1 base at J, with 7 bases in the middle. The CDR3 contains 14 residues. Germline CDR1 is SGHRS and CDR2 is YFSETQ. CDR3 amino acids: CASSLALGQETQYF. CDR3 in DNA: TGCGCCAGCAGCTTGGCCTTGGGCCAAGAGACCCAGTACTTC.

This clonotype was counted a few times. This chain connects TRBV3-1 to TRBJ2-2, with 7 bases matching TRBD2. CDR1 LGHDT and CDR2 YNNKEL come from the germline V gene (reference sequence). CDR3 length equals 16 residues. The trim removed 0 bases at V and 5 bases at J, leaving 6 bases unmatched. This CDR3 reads CASSQDGSGATGELFF. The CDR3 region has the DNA TGTGCCAGCAGCCAAGACGGCAGCGGGGCTACCGGGGAGCTGTTTTTT.

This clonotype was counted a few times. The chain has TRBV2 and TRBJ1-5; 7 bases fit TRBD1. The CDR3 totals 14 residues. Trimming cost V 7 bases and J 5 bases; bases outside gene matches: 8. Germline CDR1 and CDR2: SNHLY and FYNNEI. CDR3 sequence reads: CASTPRTGDQPQHF. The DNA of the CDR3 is TGTGCCAGCACCCCCCGGACAGGAGATCAGCCCCAGCATTTT.

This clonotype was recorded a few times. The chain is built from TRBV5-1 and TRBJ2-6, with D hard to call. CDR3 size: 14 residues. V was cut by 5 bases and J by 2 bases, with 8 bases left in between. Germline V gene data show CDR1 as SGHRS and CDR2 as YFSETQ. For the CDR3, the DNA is TGCGCCAGCAGAAAGGCTACTGGGGCCAACGTCCTGACTTTC. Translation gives CASRKATGANVLTF. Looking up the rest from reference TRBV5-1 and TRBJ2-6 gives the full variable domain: KAGVTQTPRYLIKTRGQQVTLSCSPISGHRSVSWYQQTPGQGLQFLFEYFSETQRNKGNFPGRFSGRQFSNSRSEMNVSTLELGDSALYLCASRKATGANVLTFGAGSRLTVL.

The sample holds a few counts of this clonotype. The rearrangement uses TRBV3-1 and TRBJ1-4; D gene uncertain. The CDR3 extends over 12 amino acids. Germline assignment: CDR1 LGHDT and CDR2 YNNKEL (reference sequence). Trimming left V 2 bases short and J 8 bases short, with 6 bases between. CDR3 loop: CASSQKSEKLFF. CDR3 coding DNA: TGTGCCAGCAGCCAAAAGTCCGAAAAACTGTTTTTT.